The 23 T cell receptor beta chains in this list originate from one sample, sequenced in a study of molecular identifiers for immune sequencing clone quantification. TCRdb redid the calling of the PCR reads with MiXCR, one entry per CDR3 protein. The sample consists of around 480,000 distinct CDR3 sequences, about a fifth of them appearing once. The sequenced material came from naive CD8+ T cells from blood, with Jurkat cell RNA spiked in. Subset noted: FACS-sorted CD8+CD4-CCR7+CD45RA+ naive T cells. Receptors originate from a human donor in good health. Some libraries in this study had Jurkat cell RNA spiked in.

There are a few counts of this clonotype. The V gene is TRBV11-2, the J gene TRBJ2-1; 9 bases map to TRBD1. The V gene's germline CDR1 is SGHAT and CDR2 FQNNGV. After removal of 5 bases from V and 9 bases from J, the junction contained 5 bases not matched to a gene. This CDR3 is built from 13 residues. CDR3 bases: TGTGCCAGCAGCCAGACGGGACAGGGTGAGCAGTTCTTC. This sequence encodes CASSQTGQGEQFF. The full variable domain, rest sourced from reference TRBV11-2 and TRBJ2-1, is EAGVAQSPRYKIIEKRQSVAFWCNPISGHATLYWYQQILGQGPKLLIQFQNNGVVDDSQLPKDRFSAERLKGVDSTLKIQPAKLEDSAVYLCASSQTGQGEQFFGPGTRLTVL.

Regarding this clonotype: A read error may produce the germline difference seen at one junction end. The chain couples TRBV27 to TRBJ2-7; D is perhaps TRBD1 or TRBD2 (5 bases each). This CDR3 comprises 14 residues. Germline CDR1 MNHEY, CDR2 SMNVEV (reference sequence). The CDR3 sequence: CASSLFGGAYGQYF. Written as DNA, the CDR3 is TGTGCCAGCAGTTTATTTGGGGGAGCCTACGGGCAGTACTTC.

V gene TRBV19 combines with J gene TRBJ1-5, with 11 bases identical to TRBD1. Trimming at V came to 5 bases and at J to 4 bases, leaving 4 bases not matched to a gene. Germline V gives CDR1 LNHDA, CDR2 SQIVND (reference sequence). This CDR3 spans 15 amino acids. CDR3: CASSWTGGANQPQHF. As DNA, the CDR3 is TGTGCCAGTAGTTGGACAGGGGGCGCGAATCAGCCCCAGCATTTT.

This clonotype was observed a handful of times. J is TRBJ2-3 and V is TRBV10-3; 9 bases map to TRBD1. CDR1 is ENHRY and CDR2 is SYGVKD in the germline V gene. With V trimmed by 4 bases and J by 4 bases, 6 bases remained unmatched. CDR3 size: 15 residues. CDR3 in amino acids: CAISVRTGDPDTQYF. The CDR3 nucleotides read TGTGCCATCAGTGTTCGGACAGGGGATCCAGATACGCAGTATTTT.

This clonotype was detected ten times or more. The chain joins TRBV4-3 to TRBJ2-7; a weak D match, TRBD2 (6 bases). Trimming pared 3 bases from V and 0 bases from J, leaving 12 bases between. This CDR3 is built from 15 residues. Germline V CDR1 and CDR2: LGHNA, YSLEER. The chain's CDR3 is CASSHLRGTSYEQYF. Here the CDR3 DNA reads TGCGCCAGCAGCCACCTTCGGGGGACCTCCTACGAGCAGTACTTC.

This clonotype was seen at least ten times. The rearrangement joins TRBV27 to TRBJ2-7, with 9 bases fitting TRBD2. V lost 5 bases to trimming and J lost 5 bases; unmatched junction nucleotides: 7. The CDR3 is 14 residues long. Germline V gives CDR1 MNHEY, CDR2 SMNVEV (reference sequence). The DNA for the CDR3 is TGTGCCAGCAGTCCGGGACTAGCTAGGCACGAGCAGTACTTC. It codes for CASSPGLARHEQYF.

This clonotype was seen only a few times. The chain has TRBV28 and TRBJ2-7; 8 bases fit TRBD1. The junction had 7 bases not matched to a gene; V was cut back by 6 bases and J by 3 bases. CDR1 and CDR2 (germline): MDHEN, SYDVKM. The CDR3 is made up of 14 amino acids. The CDR3 spells CASRLQGTGYEQYF. The CDR3, as DNA: TGTGCCAGCAGACTTCAGGGGACAGGCTACGAGCAGTACTTC. Drawing the rest from reference TRBV28 and TRBJ2-7, the complete variable domain is DVKVTQSSRYLVKRTGEKVFLECVQDMDHENMFWYRQDPGLGLRLIYFSYDVKMKEKGDIPEGYSVSREKKERFSLILESASTNQTSMYLCASRLQGTGYEQYFGPGTRLTVT.

The chain carries TRBV19 and TRBJ2-3, with 7 bases aligning to TRBD1. The trim removed 3 bases at V and 3 bases at J, leaving 18 bases unmatched. Germline V gives CDR1 LNHDA, CDR2 SQIVND (reference sequence). The CDR3 loop spans 19 amino acids. The CDR3 bases are TGTGCCAGTAGTATCGGGACAGCGAAAATAAAAACGGGTACAGATACGCAGTATTTT. Its translation: CASSIGTAKIKTGTDTQYF.

Ten or more counts support this clonotype. The chain carries TRBV30 and TRBJ2-3; D gene uncertain. CDR1 and CDR2 (germline): GTSNPN, SVGIG (reference sequence). The CDR3 is 15 residues long. V dropped 4 bases and J dropped 4 bases, with 18 bases sitting between them. CDR3 DNA sequence: TGTGCCTGGACCCCGCCCGACCACCCCTCAGATACGCAGTATTTT. Protein product: CAWTPPDHPSDTQYF.

This clonotype was seen at least ten times. For the CDR3, the DNA is TGCGCCAGCAGCGGTCGACAGGGGAGCACTGAAGCTTTCTTT. Its protein product is CASSGRQGSTEAFF. J is TRBJ1-1 and V is TRBV4-1; 8 bases fit TRBD1. Germline V gene lookup returns CDR1 MGHRA and CDR2 YSYEKL. CDR3 length: 14 residues. V gave up 5 bases and J gave up 4 bases; unmatched junction bases: 6.

For this clonotype: With a much larger clone just one base away, this may be a read error. The chain is built from TRBV15 and TRBJ2-6; tentatively, D is TRBD1 (5 bases). The CDR3 totals 16 residues. The V gene's germline CDR1 is LNHNV and CDR2 YYDKDF (reference sequence). The CDR3 region is CATSRVDTSGANVLAF. CDR3 coding DNA: TGTGCCACCAGCAGAGTTGACACTTCTGGGGCCAACGTCCTGGCTTTC.

In this sample, this clonotype turned up many times. The chain combines TRBV28 with TRBJ1-5; the D gene is possibly TRBD1 (5 bases). Germline CDR1 reads MDHEN; CDR2 reads SYDVKM. CDR3 length: 18 amino acids. V was shortened by 3 bases and J by 0 bases, with 18 bases between the two germline ends. CDR3 in DNA: TGTGCCAGCAGTTTCCCTCCAGGAGGGGAGTATAGCAATCAGCCCCAGCATTTT. The encoded protein is CASSFPPGGEYSNQPQHF.

The chain is built from TRBV30 and TRBJ2-2; 8 bases agree with TRBD1. Looked up from germline, CDR1 is GTSNPN and CDR2 is SVGIG (reference sequence). This CDR3 has 15 residues. With 0 bases clipped from V and 7 bases from J, the junction kept 7 bases outside the gene matches. The CDR3 coding sequence is TGTGCCTGGAGTGTCGGCCAGGGGGCGATCGGGGAGCTGTTTTTT. This sequence encodes CAWSVGQGAIGELFF.

This clonotype appeared a single time. A read error may be the cause here, since a much bigger clone is one base away. This is likely a read error, given that the CDR3 carries no conserved phenylalanine or tryptophan at its end. This sequence joins TRBV9 and TRBJ2-3; D is ambiguous. The CDR3 sequence is 12 residues long. Germline CDR1 reads SGDLS; CDR2 reads YYNGEE. Trimming pared 4 bases from V and 6 bases from J, leaving 9 bases between. The CDR3 coding sequence is TGTGCCAGCAGCTCGAGCGCGGATACGCAGTATCTT. Translating gives CASSSSADTQYL.

This clonotype appeared a few times. This sequence joins TRBV25-1 and TRBJ2-5, with TRBD2 as a possible D gene (6 bases). Trimming cost V 0 bases and J 4 bases, with 15 bases left between them. Germline V gene data show CDR1 as MGHDK and CDR2 as SYGVNS. This CDR3 has 16 residues. The CDR3 DNA is TGTGCCAGCAGTGAATACCCTCTAGCGCGTGGAGAGACCCAGTACTTC. Translated, it gives CASSEYPLARGETQYF. The full variable domain, rest sourced from reference TRBV25-1 and TRBJ2-5, is EADIYQTPRYLVIGTGKKITLECSQTMGHDKMYWYQQDPGMELHLIHYSYGVNSTEKGDLSSESTVSRIRTEHFPLTLESARPSHTSQYLCASSEYPLARGETQYFGPGTRLLVL.

The rearrangement uses TRBV24-1 and TRBJ2-2; D uncertain. Trimming cost V 2 bases and J 5 bases, with 5 bases left between them. CDR3 size: 13 residues. The V gene's germline CDR1 is KGHDR and CDR2 SFDVKD. The CDR3 DNA is TGTGCCACCAGTGATTCTAGTACCGGGGAGCTGTTTTTT. Its translation: CATSDSSTGELFF.

With regard to this clonotype: A single base separates this from a much larger clone, so it may be a read error. The conserved phenylalanine or tryptophan is not found at the CDR3 terminus, so this likely reflects a read error. J is TRBJ2-7 and V is TRBV28; D not resolved. This CDR3 region has 11 residues. V was trimmed by 6 bases and J by 3 bases, leaving 6 bases between them. CDR1 is MDHEN, CDR2 SYDVKM, per germline. Here the CDR3 DNA reads TGTGCCAGCAGCCGAATCTACGAGCAGTACCTC. It specifies CASSRIYEQYL.

There are many counts of this clonotype. The rearrangement uses TRBV30 and TRBJ2-3, with no clear D. CDR1 is GTSNPN, CDR2 SVGIG, per germline (reference sequence). Trimming removed 2 bases from V and 2 bases from J, with 11 bases in between. The CDR3 sequence is 14 residues long. Here the CDR3 DNA reads TGTGCCTGGAGTTTAGGTTGGGCCACAGATACGCAGTATTTT. Translation: CAWSLGWATDTQYF.

The sample holds a few counts of this clonotype. This chain connects TRBV7-9 to TRBJ2-7; D possibly corresponds to TRBD1 (6 bases). V lost 5 bases and J 5 bases, leaving 16 bases between the germline ends. The CDR3 loop spans 14 amino acids. Germline V gene lookup returns CDR1 SEHNR and CDR2 FQNEAQ (reference sequence). This CDR3 reads CASSHRDNPHEQYF. For the CDR3, the DNA is TGTGCCAGCAGCCACCGGGACAACCCCCACGAGCAGTACTTC.

This clonotype appeared many times. V usage is TRBV4-1 and J usage is TRBJ2-7, with 9 bases that match TRBD2. Germline V gene data show CDR1 as MGHRA and CDR2 as YSYEKL. J lost 3 bases, V lost 0 bases, and 6 bases had no gene match. This CDR3 has 16 residues. The CDR3 region has the DNA TGCGCCAGCAGCCAAGAGGATAGCGGGGGAAGCTACGAGCAGTACTTC. Its translation: CASSQEDSGGSYEQYF.

The chain combines TRBV3-1 with TRBJ1-1; the match to TRBD1 covers 12 bases. CDR1 is LGHDT, CDR2 YNNKEL, per germline (reference sequence). This CDR3 has 16 residues. The ends lost 4 bases at V and 6 bases at J; junction bases unmatched: 9. CDR3 coding DNA: TGTGCCAGCAGCCCCCAGGGACAGGGGGCTCGTTCTGAAGCTTTCTTT. It yields the protein CASSPQGQGARSEAFF.

Concerning this clonotype: A much larger clone sits a single nucleotide away, making a read error possible. The chain is built from TRBV24-1 and TRBJ2-4; D remains ambiguous. CDR3 size: 17 residues. The germline V gene encodes CDR1 KGHDR and CDR2 SFDVKD. Here the CDR3 DNA reads TGTGCCACCAGTGGTTTGGTTAGAGGAACTCTTTTAAACATTCAGTACTTC. Its protein is CATSGLVRGTLLNIQYF.

This clonotype showed up many times. The CDR3 spells CSARASGTYEQYF. The CDR3 DNA sequence: TGCAGTGCTAGGGCTAGCGGAACCTACGAGCAGTACTTC. The chain carries TRBV20-1 and TRBJ2-7; 7 bases match TRBD2. Germline CDR1 and CDR2: DFQATT and SNEGSKA (reference sequence). This CDR3 contains 13 residues. Trimming at V came to 3 bases and at J to 2 bases, leaving 4 bases not matched to a gene.